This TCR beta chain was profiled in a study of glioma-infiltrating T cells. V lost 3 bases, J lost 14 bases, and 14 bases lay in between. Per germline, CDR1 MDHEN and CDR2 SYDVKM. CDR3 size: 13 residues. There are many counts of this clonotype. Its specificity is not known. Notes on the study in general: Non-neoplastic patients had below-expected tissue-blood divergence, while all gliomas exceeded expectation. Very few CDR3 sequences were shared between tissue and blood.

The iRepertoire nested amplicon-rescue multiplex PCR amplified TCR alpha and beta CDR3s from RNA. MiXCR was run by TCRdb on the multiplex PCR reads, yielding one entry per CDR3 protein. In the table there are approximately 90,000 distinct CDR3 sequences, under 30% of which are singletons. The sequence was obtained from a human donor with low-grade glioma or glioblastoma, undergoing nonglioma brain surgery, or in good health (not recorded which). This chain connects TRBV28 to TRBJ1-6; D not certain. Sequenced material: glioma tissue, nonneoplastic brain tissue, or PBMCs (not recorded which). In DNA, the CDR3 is TGTGCCAGCAGTTTGGGTCACCTCGGTACCCTCCACTTT. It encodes CASSLGHLGTLHF.